Sequencing of this T cell receptor beta chain was carried out in a study of T-cell reconstitution after alpha-beta-depleted transplantation in children. A library of TCRbeta sequences, prepared with unique molecular identifiers, was generated. A single record per CDR3 protein comes from TCRdb applying MiXCR to the PCR reads. This repertoire shows roughly 490,000 distinct CDR3 sequences, about an eighth found once; its top ten account for 12% to 15%. Points from the study as a whole: Diversity and T-cell counts at one year after transplant derived mostly from new T cells.

The V segment lost 5 bases and the J segment 2 bases; nucleotides outside the gene matches: 7. This CDR3 is built from 15 residues. Germline V gene lookup returns CDR1 MNHEY and CDR2 SVGEGT. This clonotype occurred a few times. What it binds is unknown. The genes are TRBV6-2 or TRBV6-3 and TRBJ2-5; 8 nucleotides align to TRBD1. The sample in question was PBMCs, mostly from graft donor cells, obtained 180 days after TCRalphabeta/CD19-depleted stem cell transplant. This clonotype originated in a female patient aged 2-15 years who had a stem cell transplant for aplastic anemia, so the T cells may come from the graft donor. The CDR3 is CASSPHRGYQETQYF. The CDR3 nucleotides are TGTGCCAGCAGTCCCCACAGGGGGTATCAAGAGACCCAGTACTTC.